This entry concerns a single T cell receptor (beta chain). V lost 3 bases to trimming and J lost 1 base; unmatched junction nucleotides: 4. The V gene's germline CDR1 is MNHEY and CDR2 SVGAGI. This CDR3 contains 15 residues. Here immunoSEQ multiplex PCR was the method, and the copy in TCRdb shows in-frame clones only, minus some. The data show some 300,000 clones, 88% seen once. The data were obtained in a study of blood T cell repertoires in COVID-19. The clonotype was recovered from a woman aged 55 to 70 in a cohort exposed to, infected with or recovered from COVID-19 (not recorded which). The sample consisted of PBMCs or T cells enriched from blood (not recorded which). This chain connects TRBV6-5 to TRBJ2-5; TRBD2 matches at 8 bases. CDR3 bases: TGTGCCAGCAGTTATAGCGGGACCCGCCAAGAGACCCAGTACTTC. Translation: CASSYSGTRQETQYF.